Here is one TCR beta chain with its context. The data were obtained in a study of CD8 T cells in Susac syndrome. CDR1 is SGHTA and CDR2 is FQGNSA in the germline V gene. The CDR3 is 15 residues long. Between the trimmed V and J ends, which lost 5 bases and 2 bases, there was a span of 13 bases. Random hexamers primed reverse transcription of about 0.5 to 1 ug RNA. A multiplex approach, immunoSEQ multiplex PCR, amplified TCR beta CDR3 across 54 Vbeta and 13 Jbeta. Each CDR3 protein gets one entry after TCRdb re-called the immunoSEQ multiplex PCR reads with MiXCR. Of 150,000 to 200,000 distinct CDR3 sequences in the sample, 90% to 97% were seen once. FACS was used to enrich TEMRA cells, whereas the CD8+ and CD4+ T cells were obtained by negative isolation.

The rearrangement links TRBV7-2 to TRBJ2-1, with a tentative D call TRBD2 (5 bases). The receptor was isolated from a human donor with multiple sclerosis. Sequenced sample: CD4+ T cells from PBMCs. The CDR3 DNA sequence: TGTGCCAGCAGCCCCGGACTGCCAACCTACAATGAGCAGTTCTTC. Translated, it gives CASSPGLPTYNEQFF.